This record concerns one T cell receptor (beta chain) sequence. The antigen remains undetermined. Germline V lookup: CDR1 MDHEN, CDR2 SYDVKM. This CDR3 is built from 14 residues. V lost 2 bases and J 5 bases, leaving 13 bases between the germline ends. This sample is part of a study of OX40 agonist ivuxolimab in advanced cancers. About the research overall: Ivuxolimab was administered intravenously to patients at 0.01 to 10 mg/kg every 2 weeks. Study-level results: With doses of 0.1 to 3.0 mg/kg, CD4+ and CD8+ blood T cells had undergone clonal expansion by week 6.

Generated by immunoSEQ multiplex PCR, the TCRdb table keeps only in-frame clones and is missing some. The sample holds 50,000 to 70,000 clones; approximately 85% are singletons and the top ten take around 3%. This sequence was found in an adult with an advanced solid tumor such as melanoma, head and neck, liver or kidney cancer. The chain joins TRBV28 to TRBJ2-7; tentatively, D is TRBD2 (7 bases). Sequenced here: CD4+ or CD8+ T cells sorted from blood, sampled in a trial of the OX40 agonist ivuxolimab. The CDR3 region is CASSLGGGANEQYF. DNA of the CDR3: TGTGCCAGCAGTTTAGGTGGGGGGGCCAACGAGCAGTACTTC.